Listed below are T cell receptor beta chains from one sample, sequenced in a study of T cells in Graves' hyperthyroidism and ophthalmopathy. A single record per CDR3 protein comes from TCRdb applying MiXCR to the multiplex PCR reads. The data hold hundreds of thousands of distinct CDR3 sequences, with around 14% observed a single time. The specimen was blood. The receptors here all came from a woman under 40 with Graves' hyperthyroidism. CDR3s include the opening cysteine and the closing phenylalanine or tryptophan. The D gene is left open where the match is weak. Clone size is not always given. Where it is, it says once, few, many or a class for expanded clones.

clone_size	v_call	j_call	d_call	cdr3_aa	cdr3_nt
few	TRBV14	TRBJ2-1	TRBD2	CASTRLASNEQFF	TGTGCCAGCACCAGACTAGCGAGCAATGAGCAGTTCTTC
NA	TRBV30	TRBJ2-1	NA	CARSVLGAGEQFF	TGTGCCAGGAGTGTACTGGGCGCGGGAGAGCAGTTCTTC
many	TRBV7-9	TRBJ1-2	NA	CASSLFGGGLDYGYTF	TGTGCCAGCAGCTTATTCGGTGGGGGGCTGGACTATGGCTACACCTTC
many	TRBV12-3/TRBV12-4	TRBJ2-7	NA	CASRHLSGTASPEQYF	TGTGCCAGCAGGCATCTTTCCGGGACCGCGTCCCCCGAGCAGTACTTC
many	TRBV4-1	TRBJ1-6	NA	CASSRPQGYNSPLHF	TGCGCCAGCTCACGACCACAGGGCTATAATTCACCCCTCCACTTT
many	TRBV18	TRBJ1-2	NA	CASSNRRDKPRGYTF	TGTGCCAGCTCCAATCGACGAGACAAACCCCGAGGCTACACCTTC
NA	TRBV27	TRBJ2-1	NA	CASSFSGTEVF	TGTGCCAGCAGTTTCTCAGGGACTGAGGTCTTC
many	TRBV12-3/TRBV12-4	TRBJ1-4	NA	CASKDSTLLELFF	TGTGCCAGCAAGGACAGTACTCTTTTAGAACTGTTTTTT
many	TRBV2	TRBJ2-1	NA	CASSEVGLASDEREQFF	TGTGCCAGCAGTGAAGTTGGTCTAGCGAGCGACGAACGTGAGCAGTTCTTC
many	TRBV20-1	TRBJ2-7	NA	CSASVGMSYEQYF	TGCAGTGCTAGTGTGGGGATGTCCTACGAGCAGTACTTC
few	TRBV24-1	TRBJ1-1	TRBD1	CATSGGMGSEAFF	TGTGCCACCTCAGGGGGTATGGGGTCTGAAGCTTTCTTT
NA	TRBV20-1	TRBJ2-3	NA	CSARGGAGRTDTQYF	TGCAGTGCTAGAGGGGGGGCGGGCCGCACAGATACGCAGTATTTT
many	TRBV11-2	TRBJ2-1	TRBD2	CASSATSGSYNEQFF	TGTGCCAGCAGCGCCACTAGCGGGAGCTACAATGAGCAGTTCTTC
many	TRBV11-2	TRBJ2-3	NA	CASSLVQGPDTQYF	TGTGCCAGCAGCTTAGTCCAGGGCCCAGATACGCAGTATTTT
NA	TRBV4-1	TRBJ2-5	NA	CASSQGAGGTFGETQYF	TGCGCCAGCAGCCAAGGGGCAGGGGGGACCTTCGGAGAGACCCAGTACTTC
many	TRBV20-1	TRBJ2-1	NA	CSAPPSGPYNEQFF	TGCAGTGCTCCGCCCTCCGGGCCTTACAATGAGCAGTTCTTC
many	TRBV27	TRBJ2-1	NA	CASSPRAHYNEQFF	TGTGCCAGCAGTCCCCGGGCCCACTATAATGAGCAGTTCTTC
few	TRBV29-1	TRBJ1-2	NA	CSVAWTAEYGYTF	TGCAGCGTTGCATGGACAGCTGAATATGGCTACACCTTC
NA	TRBV11-2	TRBJ2-3	TRBD1	CASSFSYLQGTGADTQYF	TGTGCCAGCAGCTTCTCCTACTTACAGGGGACGGGCGCAGATACGCAGTATTTT
many	TRBV20-1	TRBJ2-7	TRBD2	CSARSNPGLAGGGIYEQYF	TGCAGTGCTAGATCCAACCCGGGACTAGCGGGAGGCGGTATTTACGAGCAGTACTTC
NA	TRBV19	TRBJ2-1	TRBD1	CASTRDSQQFF	TGTGCCAGTACCCGGGACAGCCAGCAGTTCTTC
few	TRBV12-5	TRBJ2-1	NA	CASGLVMGQAYNGQFF	NA